The rows below give T cell receptor beta chains drawn from one sample of a study of control samples from healthy donors and cancer patients. Using immunoSEQ multiplex PCR, the repertoire was profiled, and TCRdb retains in-frame clones only, with some absent. Of tens of thousands of clones in the sample, over 90% were seen once. The material sequenced was PBMCs. These receptors were taken from a woman aged 45-65 years with head and neck cancer. Both conserved end residues are trimmed from each CDR3. A D gene is named only where the DNA matches it firmly.

CDR3,J,V,D
ASSSQIADYEQY,TRBJ2-7,TRBV28,-
ASSLHGLREQGGEQY,TRBJ2-7,TRBV7-9,TRBD2
ASSELTGGAGNTIY,TRBJ1-3,TRBV25-1,TRBD1
ASSDRANYNEQF,TRBJ2-1,TRBV11-2,-
ASSRQESTDTQY,TRBJ2-3,TRBV19,-
ASSFQSNEQF,TRBJ2-1,TRBV5-4,-
ASRRNGELF,TRBJ2-2,TRBV2,-
SASDDRFGYT,TRBJ1-2,TRBV29-1,-
ASSSGLAGGAGANVLT,TRBJ2-6,TRBV7-3,TRBD2
ASSPSGGSYEQY,TRBJ2-7,TRBV5-4,TRBD2
ASSLARDPLEKQY,TRBJ2-7,TRBV7-9,-
ATSDPSSRLAGESGETQY,TRBJ2-5,TRBV24-1,TRBD2
ASSSGQGVNYGYT,TRBJ1-2,TRBV13,TRBD1
ASSSRGDNEQF,TRBJ2-1,TRBV12-3/TRBV12-4,-
ASSEYLRTGNEKLF,TRBJ1-4,TRBV25-1,-
AISDPPGLAGGGLVETQY,TRBJ2-5,TRBV10-3,TRBD2
ASSLSRGSISYEQY,TRBJ2-7,TRBV27,-
AWSPMYQETQY,TRBJ2-5,TRBV30,-
ATSRRQVTTDTQY,TRBJ2-3,TRBV15,-
ASRNLQGIEETQY,TRBJ2-5,TRBV10-1,-
ASSLGTSHSYEQY,TRBJ2-7,TRBV9,-
ASSERAGGVVRELF,TRBJ2-2,TRBV2,-